The 16 T cell receptor beta chains below were found in one sample sequenced in a study of T cell repertoires in cytomegalovirus infection. MiXCR, applied by TCRdb to the reads, yields one record per CDR3 protein. The data hold about 310,000 distinct CDR3 sequences, with about 8.8% observed a single time. The material sequenced was PBMCs. The receptors were gathered from a human donor in good health (CMV status not recorded). Some clones in this sample may be carry-over from other donors' samples.

In this sample, this clonotype turned up many times. J is TRBJ1-1 and V is TRBV10-3, with D possibly being TRBD1 (5 bases). V was shortened by 2 bases and J by 5 bases, with 9 bases between the two germline ends. The V gene's germline CDR1 is ENHRY and CDR2 SYGVKD. The CDR3 has 13 residues. The CDR3 here is CAISEGARTEAFF. In DNA, the CDR3 is TGTGCCATCAGTGAGGGGGCGAGGACTGAAGCTTTCTTT.

At least ten counts were recorded for this clonotype. The chain joins TRBV9 to TRBJ2-2; D remains unclear. The germline gives CDR1 SGDLS, CDR2 YYNGEE. V lost 2 bases, J lost 2 bases, and 10 bases lay in between. This CDR3 contains 15 residues. This CDR3 reads CASSVGTVNTGELFF. The DNA for the CDR3 is TGTGCCAGCAGCGTGGGAACGGTTAACACCGGGGAGCTGTTTTTT.

This clonotype has at least ten counts. This rearrangement joins TRBV5-1 to TRBJ2-3; no firm D call. The V end was cut by 0 bases, the J end by 3 bases, with 5 bases between. CDR1 is SGHRS and CDR2 is YFSETQ in the germline V gene. The CDR3 runs 13 residues. CDR3 nucleotide sequence: TGCGCCAGCAGCTTGGCGGAAACAGATACGCAGTATTTT. The encoded protein is CASSLAETDTQYF. Together with reference TRBV5-1 and TRBJ2-3, the CDR3 gives the full variable domain: KAGVTQTPRYLIKTRGQQVTLSCSPISGHRSVSWYQQTPGQGLQFLFEYFSETQRNKGNFPGRFSGRQFSNSRSEMNVSTLELGDSALYLCASSLAETDTQYFGPGTRLTVL.

This clonotype has more than one count but fewer than ten. This chain connects TRBV20-1 to TRBJ2-3, with 9 bases fitting TRBD1. There are 16 residues in the CDR3. Germline V gene data show CDR1 as DFQATT and CDR2 as SNEGSKA (reference sequence). Trimming cost V 0 bases and J 3 bases; bases outside gene matches: 7. CDR3 loop: CSARDRNRGLTDTQYF. The CDR3 nucleotides are TGCAGTGCTAGAGATCGCAACAGGGGGCTAACAGATACGCAGTATTTT.

This clonotype was seen repeatedly, ten times or more. This chain links TRBV28 with TRBJ2-3; 9 bases align to TRBD2. The ends lost 4 bases at V and 1 base at J; junction bases unmatched: 3. The CDR3 consists of 15 residues. Germline CDR1 and CDR2: MDHEN and SYDVKM. CDR3 loop: CASSSAGGGTDTQYF. For the CDR3, the DNA is TGTGCCAGCAGTTCCGCGGGGGGGGGCACAGATACGCAGTATTTT. The variable domain in full, with the rest retrieved from reference TRBV28 and TRBJ2-3, is DVKVTQSSRYLVKRTGEKVFLECVQDMDHENMFWYRQDPGLGLRLIYFSYDVKMKEKGDIPEGYSVSREKKERFSLILESASTNQTSMYLCASSSAGGGTDTQYFGPGTRLTVL.

There are many counts of this clonotype. V and J are TRBV6-1 and TRBJ1-5; no reliable D call. Germline V gene sequence: CDR1 MNHNS, CDR2 SASEGT. CDR3 length: 13 amino acids. Between the trimmed V and J ends, which lost 10 bases and 6 bases, there was a span of 16 bases. CDR3 sequence (DNA): TGTGCCACCTCCCTTTGGGCAGGTCAGCCCCAGCATTTT. Amino acids: CATSLWAGQPQHF.

This clonotype was observed many times. The rearrangement links TRBV7-9 to TRBJ2-7; 8 nucleotides agree with TRBD2. The CDR3 length is 15 residues. V was pared by 0 bases and J by 4 bases, with 5 bases of the junction left unmatched. Germline V gene lookup returns CDR1 SEHNR and CDR2 FQNEAQ (reference sequence). The CDR3 DNA reads as TGTGCCAGCAGCTTAGCAGCGGGGGCCACTTACGAGCAGTACTTC. It codes for CASSLAAGATYEQYF.

This clonotype was observed many times. This sequence joins TRBV29-1 and TRBJ2-3, with D hard to call. The CDR3 totals 15 residues. The V gene's germline CDR1 is SQVTM and CDR2 ANQGSEA. Deletions cut 5 bases from V and 4 bases from J, with 19 bases between. In DNA, the CDR3 is TGCAGCGTTTCCCCGAGAGGCCTTGACGCAGATACGCAGTATTTT. It encodes CSVSPRGLDADTQYF.

This clonotype was seen many times. The chain is built from TRBV28 and TRBJ1-4; D is perhaps TRBD1 (5 bases). The V end was cut by 5 bases, the J end by 13 bases, with 14 bases between. In germline, CDR1 is MDHEN, CDR2 SYDVKM. The CDR3 covers 12 residues. CDR3: CASSPRDRRLFF. CDR3 nucleotides: TGTGCCAGCAGTCCACGGGACCGGAGACTGTTTTTT. Together with reference TRBV28 and TRBJ1-4, the CDR3 gives the full variable domain: DVKVTQSSRYLVKRTGEKVFLECVQDMDHENMFWYRQDPGLGLRLIYFSYDVKMKEKGDIPEGYSVSREKKERFSLILESASTNQTSMYLCASSPRDRRLFFGSGTQLSVL.

This clonotype was detected ten times or more. This chain links TRBV19 with TRBJ2-6; 10 positions agree with TRBD1. This CDR3 has 15 amino acids. Germline CDR1 and CDR2: LNHDA and SQIVND (reference sequence). The V segment lost 5 bases and the J segment 2 bases; nucleotides outside the gene matches: 0. CDR3 amino acids: CASSGTGAGANVLTF. The CDR3 nucleotides read TGTGCCAGTAGTGGGACAGGGGCTGGGGCCAACGTCCTGACTTTC.

This clonotype was found a few times. V usage is TRBV6-5 and J usage is TRBJ1-1; a possible D gene is TRBD1 (6 bases). This CDR3 is 14 amino acids long. Between the trimmed V and J ends, which lost 0 bases and 4 bases, there was a span of 9 bases. Per germline, CDR1 MNHEY and CDR2 SVGAGI. CDR3 in amino acids: CASSYSGGLTEAFF. The DNA of the CDR3 is TGTGCCAGCAGTTACTCGGGGGGGCTCACTGAAGCTTTCTTT.

V is TRBV28 and J is TRBJ2-3, with 7 bases fitting TRBD2. The V gene end was trimmed by 5 bases and the J gene end by 8 bases; junction bases not matched to a gene: 10. From germline, CDR1 is MDHEN and CDR2 SYDVKM. CDR3 length: 14 amino acids. The CDR3 here is CASSTGTNYGTQYF. The CDR3 DNA reads as TGTGCCAGCAGTACCGGGACTAACTACGGTACGCAGTATTTT. Filled out from reference TRBV28 and TRBJ2-3, the complete variable domain reads DVKVTQSSRYLVKRTGEKVFLECVQDMDHENMFWYRQDPGLGLRLIYFSYDVKMKEKGDIPEGYSVSREKKERFSLILESASTNQTSMYLCASSTGTNYGTQYFGPGTRLTVL.

In its sample, this clonotype was seen many times. This rearrangement joins TRBV6-2 or TRBV6-3 to TRBJ2-1, with D unclear. With 6 bases removed from V and 0 bases from J, the gap between germline ends came to 9 bases. The length of the CDR3 is 14 residues. Germline loops: CDR1 MNHEY, CDR2 SVGEGT. In DNA form, the CDR3 reads TGTGCCAGCAGCAAATCAAGCTCCTACAATGAGCAGTTCTTC. It codes for CASSKSSSYNEQFF.

Only a few counts were recorded for this clonotype. The chain employs TRBV12-3 or TRBV12-4 and TRBJ2-1; TRBD1 matches 7 bases. Unmatched junction bases numbered 10, after V lost 5 bases and J lost 3 bases. The CDR3 has 16 amino acids. The CDR3 sequence is CASSGYSGTDYNEQFF. In nucleotides, the CDR3 is TGTGCCAGCAGTGGATACTCCGGGACAGACTACAATGAGCAGTTCTTC.

This clonotype was found a few times. The chain uses TRBV5-6 and TRBJ1-2; 7 positions agree with TRBD1. The CDR3 has 15 amino acids. V lost 0 bases, J lost 2 bases, and 4 bases stayed unmatched. Germline values: CDR1 SGHDT, CDR2 YYEEEE. CDR3 sequence (DNA): TGTGCCAGCAGCTTGGTTCTACAGGGGAACTATGGCTACACCTTC. Translation: CASSLVLQGNYGYTF.

With respect to this clonotype: A single base separates this from a much larger clone, so it may be a read error. This chain joins TRBV6-6 and TRBJ1-2; a possible D gene is TRBD1 (6 bases). Per the germline V gene, CDR1 is MNHNY and CDR2 is SVGAGI (reference sequence). This CDR3 contains 14 residues. Written as DNA, the CDR3 is TGTGCCAGGAGTTACTCGGCAGGGGAAGATGGCTACACCTTC. Translating it yields CARSYSAGEDGYTF.